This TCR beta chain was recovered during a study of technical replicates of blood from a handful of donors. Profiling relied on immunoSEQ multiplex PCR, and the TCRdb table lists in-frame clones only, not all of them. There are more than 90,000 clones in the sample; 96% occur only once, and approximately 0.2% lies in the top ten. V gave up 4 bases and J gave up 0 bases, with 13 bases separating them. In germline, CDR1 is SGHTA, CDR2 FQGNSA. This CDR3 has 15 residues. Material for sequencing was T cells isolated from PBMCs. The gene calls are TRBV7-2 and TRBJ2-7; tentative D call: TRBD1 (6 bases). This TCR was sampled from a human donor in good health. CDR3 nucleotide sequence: TGTGCCAGCAGCTACGGGACACCAAGCTCCTACGAGCAGTACTTC. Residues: CASSYGTPSSYEQYF.